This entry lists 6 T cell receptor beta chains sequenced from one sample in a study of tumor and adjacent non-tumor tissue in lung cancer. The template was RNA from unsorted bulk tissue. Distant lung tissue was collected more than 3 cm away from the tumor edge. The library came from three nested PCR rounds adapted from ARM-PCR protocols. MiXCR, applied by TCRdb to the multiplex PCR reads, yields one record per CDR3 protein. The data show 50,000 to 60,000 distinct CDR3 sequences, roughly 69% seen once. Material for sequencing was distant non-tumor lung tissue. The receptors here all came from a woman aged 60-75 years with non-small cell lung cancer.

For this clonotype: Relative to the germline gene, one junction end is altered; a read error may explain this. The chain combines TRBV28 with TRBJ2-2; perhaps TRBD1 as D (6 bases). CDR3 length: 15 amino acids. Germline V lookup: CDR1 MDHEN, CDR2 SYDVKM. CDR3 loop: CASSLTGLKTGELLF. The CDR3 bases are TGTGCCAGCAGTTTAACAGGGTTAAAGACCGGGGAGCTGTTATTT.

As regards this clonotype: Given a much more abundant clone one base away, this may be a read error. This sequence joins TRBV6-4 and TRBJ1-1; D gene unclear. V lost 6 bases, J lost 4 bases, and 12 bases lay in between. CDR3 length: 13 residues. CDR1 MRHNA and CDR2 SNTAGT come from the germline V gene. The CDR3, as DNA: TGTGCCAGCAGCACTGGACCGGCCACTGAAGCTTTCTTT. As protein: CASSTGPATEAFF.

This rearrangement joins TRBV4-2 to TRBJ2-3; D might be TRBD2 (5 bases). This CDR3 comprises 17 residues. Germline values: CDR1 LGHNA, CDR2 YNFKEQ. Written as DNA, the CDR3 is TGTCTCAGCAGCCAAGATTGGGAGCGGTCTATCACAGATACGCAGTATTTT. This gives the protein CLSSQDWERSITDTQYF.

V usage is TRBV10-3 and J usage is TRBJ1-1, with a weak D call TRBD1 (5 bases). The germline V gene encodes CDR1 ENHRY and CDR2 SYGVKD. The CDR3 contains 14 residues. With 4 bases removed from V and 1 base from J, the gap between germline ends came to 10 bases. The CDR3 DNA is TGTGCCATCAGTGCGTCGACAGCGAACACTGAAGCTTTCTTT. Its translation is CAISASTANTEAFF.

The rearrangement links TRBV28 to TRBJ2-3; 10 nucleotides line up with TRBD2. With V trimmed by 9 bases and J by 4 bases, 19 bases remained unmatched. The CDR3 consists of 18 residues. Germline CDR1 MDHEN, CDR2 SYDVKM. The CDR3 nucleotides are TGTGCCAGGCATGCCTGGAGCGGGGGGGCCTTGGGCGCAGATACGCAGTATTTT. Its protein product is CARHAWSGGALGADTQYF. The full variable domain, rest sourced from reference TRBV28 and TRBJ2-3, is DVKVTQSSRYLVKRTGEKVFLECVQDMDHENMFWYRQDPGLGLRLIYFSYDVKMKEKGDIPEGYSVSREKKERFSLILESASTNQTSMYLCARHAWSGGALGADTQYFGPGTRLTVL.

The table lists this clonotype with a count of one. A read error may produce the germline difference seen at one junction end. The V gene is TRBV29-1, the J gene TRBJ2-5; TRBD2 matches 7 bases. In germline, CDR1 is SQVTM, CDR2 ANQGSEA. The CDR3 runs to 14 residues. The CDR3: CGVKFLAEKETQYF. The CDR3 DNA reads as TGCGGCGTTAAGTTCCTAGCGGAAAAAGAGACCCAGTACTTC.